This T cell receptor (beta chain) is from a study of CXCR3-negative and CXCR3-positive naive CD8 T cells. Study results and caveats: Naive cells that were CXCR3-positive had more hydrophobic TRB CDR3s (compared with CXCR3-negative naive cells). Similar TRBV-TRBJ usage was seen in naive cells (both CXCR3-negative and CXCR3-positive), but memory cells differed.

Sorts that each held 300,000 cells were run in triplicate for every CD8+ T cell subset. The TRB libraries of cDNA were built by UMI-labeled 5' RACE. TCRdb reprocessed the 5' RACE reads, keeping one entry per CDR3 protein, no DNA. Recorded for this sample: approximately 88,000 distinct CDR3 sequences. This CDR3 has 14 residues. Germline values: CDR1 SGHRS, CDR2 YFSETQ. A word on this clonotype: Its target is unknown.

The source is a human donor in good health. Some clones in this sample may be carry-over from other donors' samples. Source material: naive CXCR3+ CD8+ T cells from blood. The subset is: CD45RO-CCR7+CD27+CD95- naive CD8+ T cells expressing CXCR3 (TNR3+). The chain links TRBV5-1 to TRBJ1-1. The CDR3 spells CASSQDFLNTEAFF.